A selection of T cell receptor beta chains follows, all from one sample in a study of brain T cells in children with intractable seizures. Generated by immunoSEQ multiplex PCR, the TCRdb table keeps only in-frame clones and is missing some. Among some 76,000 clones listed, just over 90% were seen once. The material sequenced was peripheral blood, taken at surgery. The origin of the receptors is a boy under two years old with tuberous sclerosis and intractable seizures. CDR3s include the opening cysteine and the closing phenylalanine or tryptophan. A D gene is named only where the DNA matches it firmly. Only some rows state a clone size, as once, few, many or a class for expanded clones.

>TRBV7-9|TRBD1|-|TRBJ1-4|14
CASSRDRGLEKLFF
TGTGCCAGCAGCAGGGACAGGGGGCTGGAAAAACTGTTTTTT
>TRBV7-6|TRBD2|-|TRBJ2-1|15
CASSVRDYAYNEQFF
TGTGCCAGCAGCGTACGGGACTACGCCTACAATGAGCAGTTCTTC
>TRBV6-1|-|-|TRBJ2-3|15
CASSEVGGDTDTQYF
TGTGCCAGCAGTGAAGTCGGGGGAGACACAGATACGCAGTATTTT
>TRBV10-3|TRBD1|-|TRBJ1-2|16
CAISDRGRGRDYGYTF
TGTGCCATCAGTGACCGAGGGAGGGGGCGCGACTATGGCTACACCTTC
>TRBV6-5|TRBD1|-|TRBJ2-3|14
CASIRDRGTDTQYF
TGTGCCAGCATCCGGGACAGGGGCACAGATACGCAGTATTTT
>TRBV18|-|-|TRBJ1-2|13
CASSPGREYGYTF
TGTGCCAGCTCACCGGGGAGGGAATATGGCTACACCTTC
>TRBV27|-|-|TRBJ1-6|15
CASSSELGYNSPLHF
TGTGCCAGCAGTTCGGAGTTGGGCTATAATTCACCCCTCCACTTT
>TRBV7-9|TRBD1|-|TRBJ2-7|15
CASSSYPGQLNEQYF
TGTGCCAGCAGCTCATATCCGGGACAGCTAAACGAGCAGTACTTC
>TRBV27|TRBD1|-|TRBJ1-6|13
CASSLWDRAPLHF
TGTGCCAGCAGTTTATGGGACAGGGCACCCCTCCACTTT
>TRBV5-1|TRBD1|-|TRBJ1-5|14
CASSPGQSNQPQHF
TGCGCCAGCAGCCCGGGACAGAGCAATCAGCCCCAGCATTTT
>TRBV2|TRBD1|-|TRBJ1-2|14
CASSQQGANYGYTF
TGTGCCAGCAGTCAACAGGGGGCGAACTATGGCTACACCTTC
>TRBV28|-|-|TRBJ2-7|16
CASSLAGREQGGEQYF
TGTGCCAGCAGTTTAGCGGGGAGGGAACAGGGCGGCGAGCAGTACTTC
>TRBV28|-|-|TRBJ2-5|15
CASSLSRTLKRTQYF
TGTGCCAGCAGTTTAAGTCGAACCCTCAAGAGGACCCAGTACTTC
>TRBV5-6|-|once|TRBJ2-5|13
CASRGGARETQYF
TGTGCCAGCAGGGGGGGGGCCAGGGAGACCCAGTACTTC
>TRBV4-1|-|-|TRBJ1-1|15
CASSQIGGGWTEAFF
TGCGCCAGCAGCCAAATCGGAGGGGGGTGGACTGAAGCTTTCTTT
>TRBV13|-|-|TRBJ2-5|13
CASSTGSGETQYF
TGTGCCAGCAGCACAGGGTCTGGGGAGACCCAGTACTTC
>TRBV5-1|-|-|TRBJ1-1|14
CASSLSLMNTEAFF
TGCGCCAGCAGCTTAAGCCTGATGAACACTGAAGCTTTCTTT
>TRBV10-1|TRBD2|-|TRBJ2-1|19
CASSESLSGLAGGLNEQFF
TGCGCCAGCAGTGAGTCACTAAGCGGACTAGCGGGAGGTTTAAATGAGCAGTTCTTC
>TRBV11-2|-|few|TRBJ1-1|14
CASSLGWGGTEAFF
TGTGCCAGCAGCTTAGGTTGGGGGGGAACTGAAGCTTTCTTT
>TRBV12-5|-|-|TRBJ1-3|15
CASGLVTTGPNTIYF
TGTGCTAGTGGTTTGGTAACCACGGGCCCTAACACCATATATTTT
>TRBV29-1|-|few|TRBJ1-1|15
CSVEPAEWRNTEAFF
TGCAGCGTTGAACCGGCAGAGTGGAGGAACACTGAAGCTTTCTTT
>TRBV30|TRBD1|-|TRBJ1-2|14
CAWSVLLGGGGYTF
TGTGCCTGGAGTGTACTGTTAGGGGGCGGTGGCTACACCTTC
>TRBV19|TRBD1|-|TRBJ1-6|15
CASSIDRDSSSPLHF
TGTGCCAGTAGTATCGACAGGGATTCTTCTTCACCCCTCCACTTT
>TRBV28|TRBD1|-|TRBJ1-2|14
CASSPPGQGYGYTF
TGTGCCAGCAGCCCGCCGGGACAGGGCTATGGCTACACCTTC
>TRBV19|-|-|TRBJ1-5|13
CASNPYSNQPQHF
TGTGCCAGTAACCCTTATAGCAATCAGCCCCAGCATTTT
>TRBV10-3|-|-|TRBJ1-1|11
CAIRGTREAFF
TGTGCCATCAGGGGGACACGTGAAGCTTTCTTT
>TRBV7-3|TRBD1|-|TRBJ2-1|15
CASSPNGQGNNEQFF
TGTGCCAGCAGCCCAAATGGACAGGGGAACAATGAGCAGTTCTTC
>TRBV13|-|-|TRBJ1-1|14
CASSWDGVNTEAFF
TGTGCCAGCAGCTGGGACGGAGTGAACACTGAAGCTTTCTTT
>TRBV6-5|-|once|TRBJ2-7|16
CASSSPRGPEGYEQYF
TGTGCCAGCAGTTCCCCCCGAGGACCGGAGGGATACGAGCAGTACTTC
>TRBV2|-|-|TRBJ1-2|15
CASSDAGYYNYGYTF
TGTGCCAGCAGTGATGCCGGATACTATAACTATGGCTACACCTTC
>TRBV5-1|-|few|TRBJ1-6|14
CASSLVGSGSPLHF
TGCGCCAGCAGCTTGGTTGGATCGGGTTCACCCCTCCACTTT
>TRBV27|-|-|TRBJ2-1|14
CASRTEFSYNEQFF
TGTGCCAGCCGGACGGAATTTTCCTACAATGAGCAGTTCTTC
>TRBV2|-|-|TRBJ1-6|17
CASSLGPTSSYNSPLHF
TGTGCCAGCAGTTTGGGACCGACGAGCTCCTATAATTCACCCCTCCACTTT
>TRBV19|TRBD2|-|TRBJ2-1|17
CASSARTSGATYNEQFF
TGTGCCAGTAGTGCCCGGACTAGCGGGGCCACCTACAATGAGCAGTTCTTC
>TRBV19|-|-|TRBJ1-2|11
CASSPGYGYTF
TGTGCCAGTAGCCCCGGGTATGGCTACACCTTC
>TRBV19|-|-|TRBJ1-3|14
CASSTASWGNTIYF
TGTGCCAGTAGTACCGCTAGTTGGGGAAACACCATATATTTT
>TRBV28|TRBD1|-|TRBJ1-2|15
CASSFSAGGSYGYTF
TGTGCCAGCAGTTTCTCGGCAGGGGGCAGCTATGGCTACACCTTC
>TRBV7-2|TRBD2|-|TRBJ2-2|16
CASSWEDGRATGELFF
TGTGCCAGCAGCTGGGAGGACGGGAGGGCCACCGGGGAGCTGTTTTTT
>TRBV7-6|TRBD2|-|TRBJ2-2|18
CASSLSPERETTTGELFF
TGTGCCAGCAGCCTATCGCCCGAGCGGGAGACGACCACCGGGGAGCTGTTTTTT
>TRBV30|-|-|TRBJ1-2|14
CAATPLGMNYGYTF
TGTGCCGCTACTCCGCTAGGGATGAACTATGGCTACACCTTC
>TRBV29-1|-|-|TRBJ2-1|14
CSVAEESSYNEQFF
TGCAGCGTAGCGGAGGAAAGCTCCTACAATGAGCAGTTCTTC
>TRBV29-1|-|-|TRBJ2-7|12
CSVEGVSYEQYF
TGCAGCGTAGAGGGGGTTTCCTACGAGCAGTACTTC
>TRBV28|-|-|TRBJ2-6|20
CASRARRQGRGGSGANVLTF
TGTGCCAGCAGGGCCAGACGACAGGGCAGGGGAGGCTCTGGGGCCAACGTCCTGACTTTC
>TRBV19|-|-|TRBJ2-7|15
CASSINLGTLVEQYF
TGTGCCAGTAGTATTAATCTCGGCACGTTGGTCGAGCAGTACTTC
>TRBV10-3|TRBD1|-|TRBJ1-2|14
CAIEGTGGNYGYTF
TGTGCCATCGAGGGGACAGGGGGTAATTATGGCTACACCTTC
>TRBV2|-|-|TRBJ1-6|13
CASSGPGYSPLHF
TGTGCCAGCAGTGGGCCAGGTTACTCACCCCTCCACTTT
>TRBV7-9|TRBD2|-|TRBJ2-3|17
CASSLRGLAGFADTQYF
TGTGCCAGCAGCTTACGCGGACTAGCGGGATTTGCAGATACGCAGTATTTT
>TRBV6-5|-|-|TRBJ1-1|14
CASDRAPYSTEAFF
TGTGCCAGCGACAGAGCCCCCTATAGCACTGAAGCTTTCTTT
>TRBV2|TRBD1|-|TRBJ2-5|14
CASTLTGNQETQYF
TGTGCCAGCACCTTGACAGGGAACCAAGAGACCCAGTACTTC
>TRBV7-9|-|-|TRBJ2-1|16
CASSLAEGGPYNEQFF
TGTGCCAGCAGCTTAGCGGAGGGAGGTCCCTACAATGAGCAGTTCTTC
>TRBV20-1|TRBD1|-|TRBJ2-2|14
CSASPGTGTGELFF
TGCAGTGCTAGTCCCGGGACAGGGACCGGGGAGCTGTTTTTT
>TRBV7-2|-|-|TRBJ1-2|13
CASSPSFRYGYTF
TGTGCCAGCAGCCCGAGCTTTAGGTATGGCTACACCTTC
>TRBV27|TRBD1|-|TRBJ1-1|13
CASSVQGMTEAFF
TGTGCCAGCAGTGTACAGGGGATGACTGAAGCTTTCTTT
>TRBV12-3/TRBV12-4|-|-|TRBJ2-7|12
CASSKVVYEQYF
TGTGCCAGCAGCAAGGTTGTATACGAGCAGTACTTC
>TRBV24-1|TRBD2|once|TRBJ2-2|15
CATSESGRSTGELFF
TGTGCCACCAGTGAGAGCGGGAGAAGCACCGGGGAGCTGTTTTTT